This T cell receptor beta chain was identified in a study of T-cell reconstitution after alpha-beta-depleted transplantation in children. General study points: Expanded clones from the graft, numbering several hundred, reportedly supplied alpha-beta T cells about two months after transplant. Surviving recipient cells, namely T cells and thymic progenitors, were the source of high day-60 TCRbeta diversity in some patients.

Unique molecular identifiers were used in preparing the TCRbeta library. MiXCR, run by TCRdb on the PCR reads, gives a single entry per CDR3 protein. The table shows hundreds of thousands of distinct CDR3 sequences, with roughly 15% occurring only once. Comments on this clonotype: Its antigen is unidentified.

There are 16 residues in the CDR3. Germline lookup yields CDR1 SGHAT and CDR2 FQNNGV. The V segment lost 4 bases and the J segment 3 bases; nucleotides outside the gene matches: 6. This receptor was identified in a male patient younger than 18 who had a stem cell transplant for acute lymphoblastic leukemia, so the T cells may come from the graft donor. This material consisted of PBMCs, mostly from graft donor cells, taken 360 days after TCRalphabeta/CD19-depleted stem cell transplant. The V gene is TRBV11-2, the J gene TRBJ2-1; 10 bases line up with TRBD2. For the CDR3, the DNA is TGTGCCAGCAGCTCGTTACTAGCGGGGCTCTACAATGAGCAGTTCTTC. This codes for CASSSLLAGLYNEQFF.